The 5 T cell receptor beta chains below all came from one sample that was sequenced in a study of T cell responses to AZD1222 COVID-19 vaccine. TCRdb's table, derived via immunoSEQ multiplex PCR, lists solely in-frame clones and lacks some. This table has tens of thousands of clones, approximately 80% appearing once. The material was peripheral blood, obtained on day 0 of AZD1222 vaccination. These receptors all stem from an adult in good health.

This clone has only a few counts. The rearrangement joins TRBV28 to TRBJ1-4, with D perhaps TRBD1 (5 bases). Between the trimmed V and J ends, which lost 7 bases and 10 bases, there was a span of 16 bases. CDR3 length: 13 amino acids. The germline V gene has CDR1 MDHEN and CDR2 SYDVKM. For the CDR3, the DNA is TGTGCCAGCACAGGTACGGGGGAGGGAAAACTGTTTTTT. It translates to CASTGTGEGKLFF.

This clone occurred a few times. Other DNA sequences of this sample code for an identical CDR3. This chain joins TRBV7-9 and TRBJ2-7; D not resolved. The CDR3 is made up of 13 amino acids. Germline-derived CDR1 and CDR2 are SEHNR and FQNEAQ (reference sequence). Between the trimmed V and J ends, which lost 4 bases and 4 bases, there was a span of 11 bases. Here the CDR3 DNA reads TGTGCCAGCAGCTCTGGACGGGCATACGAGCAGTACTTC. It encodes CASSSGRAYEQYF.

The genes are TRBV18 and TRBJ1-5; a possible D gene is TRBD1 (5 bases). Germline V gene data show CDR1 as KGHSH and CDR2 as LQKENI. Trimming pared 6 bases from V and 0 bases from J, leaving 9 bases between. This CDR3 is 14 amino acids long. The DNA for the CDR3 is TGTGCCAGCTCGGAGGGGTATAGCAATCAGCCCCAGCATTTT. Encoded protein: CASSEGYSNQPQHF. The full variable domain, completed using reference TRBV18 and TRBJ1-5, is NAGVMQNPRHLVRRRGQEARLRCSPMKGHSHVYWYRQLPEEGLKFMVYLQKENIIDESGMPKERFSAEFPKEGPSILRIQQVVRGDSAAYFCASSEGYSNQPQHFGDGTRLSIL.

J is TRBJ2-5 and V is TRBV7-2; D remains ambiguous. The CDR3 length is 13 residues. Germline lookup yields CDR1 SGHTA and CDR2 FQGNSA. V lost 1 base to trimming and J lost 5 bases, with 8 bases between them. CDR3 region: CASSLGSRETQYF. DNA of the CDR3: TGTGCCAGCAGCTTAGGCAGCAGGGAGACCCAGTACTTC. Combining the CDR3 with reference TRBV7-2 and TRBJ2-5 gives the whole variable domain GAGVSQSPSNKVTEKGKDVELRCDPISGHTALYWYRQSLGQGLEFLIYFQGNSAPDKSGLPSDRFSAERTGGSVSTLTIQRTQQEDSAVYLCASSLGSRETQYFGPGTRLLVL.

The genes are TRBV11-1 and TRBJ1-1; the D is unclear. The germline V gene has CDR1 SGHAT and CDR2 FQDESV (reference sequence). The CDR3 contains 14 residues. Trimming removed 6 bases at V and 4 bases at J, with 15 bases between. The CDR3 nucleotides are TGTGCCAGCAGTAATCCCGCCGGAGGCACTGAAGCTTTCTTT. Its translation: CASSNPAGGTEAFF.